The entry that follows covers one TCR beta chain sequence. Repertoires were generated with immunoSEQ multiplex PCR, while TCRdb's copy carries only in-frame clones and drops some. Of approximately 170,000 clones in the sample, about 86% were seen once. The sample originates from a study of blood T cell repertoires in COVID-19. Germline V lookup: CDR1 LGHDT, CDR2 YNNKEL (reference sequence). The CDR3 runs 17 residues. After removal of 6 bases from V and 5 bases from J, the junction contained 13 bases not matched to a gene. Sequencing was done on a sample of peripheral blood. This sequence originates from a woman in her seventies with acute or convalescent COVID-19. This rearrangement joins TRBV3-1 (or the pseudogene TRBV3-2) to TRBJ2-1; the match to TRBD1 covers 10 bases. CDR3 bases: TGTGCCAGCAGGCGCTCCCCCGGGACAGGGGCCGACAATGAGCAGTTCTTC. This encodes CASRRSPGTGADNEQFF.